This is a list of T cell receptor beta chains from one sample in a study of CD4 T cells in relation to SARS-CoV-2 and coronaviruses. The antigens of these receptors remain unknown. Some clones are missing from TCRdb's copy, which holds only in-frame ones; the method was immunoSEQ multiplex PCR. The profile covers over 15,000 clones, with roughly 80% appearing a single time and approximately 26% taken by the ten largest. The material sequenced was CD4+ T cells from PBMCs, cultured in vitro. The receptors were sampled from a human donor in good health. Each CDR3 is given with its conserved first and last residue. A D gene is named only where the DNA matches it firmly. Clone size is shown for a subset of rows, as once, few, many or a class of expanded clone.

J	V	D	size	CDR3	DNA
TRBJ2-1	TRBV5-6	TRBD1	NA	CASSLNAGQGDNEQFF	TGTGCCAGCAGCTTGAATGCGGGACAGGGTGACAATGAGCAGTTCTTC
TRBJ1-1	TRBV11-2	TRBD1	NA	CASRSTGGTEAFF	TGTGCCAGCAGATCAACAGGGGGGACTGAAGCTTTCTTT
TRBJ1-2	TRBV27	NA	NA	CASSYGYTF	TGTGCCAGCAGTTATGGCTACACCTTC
TRBJ1-5	TRBV19	TRBD1	few	CASCGGQGAELGRQPQHF	TGTGCCAGTTGCGGGGGACAGGGGGCCGAGTTGGGCAGGCAGCCCCAGCATTTT
TRBJ2-2	TRBV3-1/TRBV3-2	NA	NA	CASSRLGEELFF	TGTGCCAGCAGCCGCCTTGGAGAGGAGCTGTTTTTT
TRBJ1-1	TRBV2	NA	NA	CASSEPQGYTEAFF	TGTGCCAGCAGTGAACCTCAGGGCTACACTGAAGCTTTCTTT
TRBJ2-7	TRBV15	NA	NA	CATSRVGFEYEQYF	TGTGCCACCAGCAGAGTAGGGTTCGAGTACGAGCAGTACTTC
TRBJ1-3	TRBV7-9	NA	NA	CASSPERLTGNTIYF	TGTGCCAGCAGCCCCGAGAGGCTTACTGGAAACACCATATATTTT
TRBJ1-5	TRBV5-6	NA	once	CASSPSWGGQPQHF	TGTGCCAGCAGCCCTTCCTGGGGGGGTCAGCCCCAGCATTTT
TRBJ1-2	TRBV19	TRBD1	NA	CASSEITGGAGNIFGYTF	TGTGCCAGTAGTGAGATCACAGGGGGCGCAGGGAATATTTTTGGCTACACCTTC
TRBJ2-3	TRBV19	NA	NA	CAGLRPDTQYF	TGTGCAGGACTCCGACCAGATACGCAGTATTTT
TRBJ2-7	TRBV6-2/TRBV6-3	NA	NA	CASSYSNEGYEQYF	TGTGCCAGCAGTTACTCGAATGAGGGCTACGAGCAGTACTTC
TRBJ1-5	TRBV6-5	NA	once	CAIARQYSNQPQHF	TGTGCCATCGCGCGACAGTATAGCAATCAGCCCCAGCATTTT
TRBJ1-6	TRBV11-2	TRBD1	few	CASSFSGTGEPLHF	TGTGCCAGCAGCTTCTCCGGGACAGGGGAACCCCTCCACTTT
TRBJ2-2	TRBV7-3	TRBD2	NA	CASSPGRIRGLAENTGELFF	TGTGCCAGCAGCCCAGGACGGATACGGGGACTAGCGGAGAACACCGGGGAGCTGTTTTTT
TRBJ2-2	TRBV5-1	NA	once	CASSLGQSPNTGELFF	TGCGCCAGCAGCTTAGGTCAGTCCCCGAACACCGGGGAGCTGTTTTTT
TRBJ1-1	TRBV18	NA	NA	CASSEQGESTEAFF	TGTGCCAGCTCAGAGCAGGGTGAGAGTACTGAAGCTTTCTTT